The 30 T cell receptor beta chains below all came from one sample that was sequenced in a study of T cell changes during pregnancy in multiple sclerosis. Assay used: immunoSEQ multiplex PCR; TCRdb lists only in-frame clones, some missing. The sample has tens of thousands of clones; around 94% are singletons. Here the sequenced sample was CD8+ T cells from peripheral blood mononuclear cells, taken in the third trimester of pregnancy. All receptors come from a female donor in good health, enrolled as a control in a pregnancy study.

The chain joins TRBV15 to TRBJ2-7, with a weak D call TRBD2 (6 bases). In germline, CDR1 is LNHNV, CDR2 YYDKDF (reference sequence). CDR3 length: 13 amino acids. The V gene lost 0 bases and the J gene lost 5 bases, with 8 bases spanning the gap. The CDR3 reads CATSRDWRDEQYF. The CDR3 nucleotides read TGTGCCACCAGCAGAGATTGGAGGGACGAGCAGTACTTC.

V and J are TRBV11-2 and TRBJ2-1, with 8 bases fitting TRBD2. J gave up 4 bases and V 5 bases, and 10 bases lay outside the gene matches. Germline CDR1 SGHAT, CDR2 FQNNGV. The CDR3 has 16 amino acids. The CDR3 protein is CASSASVAGGYNEQFF. DNA for the CDR3: TGTGCCAGCAGCGCTTCTGTGGCGGGGGGATACAATGAGCAGTTCTTC.

The CDR3 nucleotides are TGTGCCAGCAGCTTATTAGGGGGGGGTGGGGCCAACGTCCTGACTTTC. Amino acids: CASSLLGGGGANVLTF. The chain is built from TRBV7-2 and TRBJ2-6; D possibly corresponds to TRBD2 (7 bases). The CDR3 sequence is 16 residues long. V lost 2 bases to trimming and J lost 3 bases, with 11 bases between them. The V gene's germline CDR1 is SGHTA and CDR2 FQGNSA.

The rearrangement links TRBV2 to TRBJ2-1, with D uncertain. Germline assignment: CDR1 SNHLY and CDR2 FYNNEI. There are 13 residues in the CDR3. With 6 bases removed from V and 3 bases from J, the gap between germline ends came to 9 bases. The CDR3 coding sequence is TGTGCCAGCAGCGTGGGCCGCTACAATGAGCAGTTCTTC. Protein: CASSVGRYNEQFF. Drawing the rest from reference TRBV2 and TRBJ2-1, the complete variable domain is EPEVTQTPSHQVTQMGQEVILRCVPISNHLYFYWYRQILGQKVEFLVSFYNNEISEKSEIFDDQFSVERPDGSNFTLKIRSTKLEDSAMYFCASSVGRYNEQFFGPGTRLTVL.

The chain is built from TRBV9 and TRBJ1-3; D is unresolved. V was shortened by 7 bases and J by 8 bases, with 13 bases between the two germline ends. Germline values: CDR1 SGDLS, CDR2 YYNGEE. The CDR3 contains 12 residues. The chain's CDR3 is CASAQPADTIYF. CDR3 DNA sequence: TGTGCCAGCGCCCAACCAGCGGACACCATATATTTT.

The J gene is TRBJ1-2, the V gene TRBV5-1; 9 nucleotides line up with TRBD1. V lost 3 bases and J lost 13; bases outside the gene matches: 4. This CDR3 spans 11 amino acids. CDR1 is SGHRS and CDR2 is YFSETQ in the germline V gene. CDR3 sequence reads: CASSSGQGGTF. The CDR3 DNA follows: TGCGCCAGCAGCTCGGGACAGGGCGGCACCTTC.

The chain recombines TRBV5-4 with TRBJ2-7; 9 nucleotides match TRBD1. V dropped 5 bases and J dropped 1; count of bases not matched to a gene: 4. Looked up from germline, CDR1 is SGHNT and CDR2 is YYREEE (reference sequence). CDR3 length equals 14 residues. The CDR3 is CASRADRGSYEQYF. CDR3 nucleotides: TGTGCCAGCAGGGCGGACAGGGGATCCTACGAGCAGTACTTC.

The J gene is TRBJ2-1, the V gene TRBV13; perhaps TRBD2 as D (5 bases). This CDR3 region has 15 residues. Germline loops: CDR1 PRHDT, CDR2 FYEKMQ (reference sequence). V lost 5 bases to trimming and J lost 7 bases, with 18 bases between them. The CDR3 spells CASSPVPGNRNEQFF. The CDR3 region has the DNA TGTGCCAGCAGCCCGGTCCCCGGGAATCGTAATGAGCAGTTCTTC.

V is TRBV9 and J is TRBJ2-5, with D possibly TRBD1 on 5 matching bases. Per germline, CDR1 SGDLS and CDR2 YYNGEE. The CDR3 loop spans 14 amino acids. The germline V and J ends were trimmed by 1 base and 5 bases, with 12 bases remaining between them. CDR3 protein: CASSVSDWGETQYF. Here the CDR3 DNA reads TGTGCCAGCAGCGTATCCGACTGGGGCGAGACCCAGTACTTC.

This rearrangement joins TRBV19 to TRBJ2-7, with D tentatively TRBD1 (7 bases). Trimming removed 5 bases at V and 3 bases at J, with 17 bases between. This CDR3 contains 15 residues. Germline values: CDR1 LNHDA, CDR2 SQIVND (reference sequence). In nucleotides, the CDR3 is TGTGCCAGTAGTCCAGGGGGGACGGCAGTCTACGAGCAGTACTTC. Its translation: CASSPGGTAVYEQYF.

The chain carries TRBV27 and TRBJ2-7, with D possibly TRBD2 on 6 matching bases. Germline values: CDR1 MNHEY, CDR2 SMNVEV (reference sequence). V was cut by 4 bases and J by 2 bases, with 12 bases left in between. The CDR3 has 14 residues. The CDR3, as DNA: TGTGCCAGCAGTTCCGGGACTCTGACCTACGAGCAGTACTTC. As protein: CASSSGTLTYEQYF.

The CDR3 DNA sequence: TGTGCCAGCAGCTTATCATGGCTAGCTTTGGAGACCCAGTACTTC. Translated, it gives CASSLSWLALETQYF. The chain has TRBV7-6 and TRBJ2-5; maybe TRBD2 (5 bases). This CDR3 comprises 15 residues. The ends were cut back, 2 bases at V and 5 bases at J, with 15 bases in the middle. Germline lookup yields CDR1 SGHVS and CDR2 FNYEAQ.

The CDR3 bases are TGTGCCAGCAGTTTATGGGGGACAGGGGGCACGAGCTATGGCTACACCTTC. Protein product: CASSLWGTGGTSYGYTF. V usage is TRBV27 and J usage is TRBJ1-2, with TRBD1 identical over 12 bases. Per germline, CDR1 MNHEY and CDR2 SMNVEV (reference sequence). The CDR3 covers 17 residues. The V gene end was trimmed by 1 base and the J gene end by 4 bases; junction bases not matched to a gene: 7.

The J gene is TRBJ2-7, the V gene TRBV14; D is unclear. This CDR3 region has 15 residues. Trimming stripped 1 base from V and 6 bases from J, with 16 bases between. The V gene's germline CDR1 is SGHDN and CDR2 FVKESK. The CDR3 nucleotides are TGTGCCAGCAGCCAAGTTGGTAATATGCTAAGCGAGCAGTACTTC. Translated, it gives CASSQVGNMLSEQYF.

The rearrangement joins TRBV4-3 to TRBJ2-7; D ambiguous. The V end lost 0 bases, the J end lost 0 bases, and 9 bases lay between the germline ends. Germline-derived CDR1 and CDR2 are LGHNA and YSLEER. The CDR3 spans 15 residues. Here the CDR3 reads CASSQESESSYEQYF. The CDR3, as DNA: TGCGCCAGCAGCCAAGAATCGGAGAGCTCCTACGAGCAGTACTTC.

This rearrangement joins TRBV27 to TRBJ2-2, with 10 bases lining up with TRBD1. Per germline, CDR1 MNHEY and CDR2 SMNVEV (reference sequence). V lost 1 base and J lost 6; bases outside the gene matches: 2. The CDR3 has 15 residues. CDR3 protein: CASSLWDRGSGELFF. The CDR3 region has the DNA TGTGCCAGCAGTTTATGGGACAGGGGTTCCGGGGAGCTGTTTTTT.

The V gene is TRBV19, the J gene TRBJ1-1, with D tentatively TRBD1 (6 bases). This CDR3 is built from 14 residues. Germline V gives CDR1 LNHDA, CDR2 SQIVND (reference sequence). Trimming cost V 3 bases and J 1 base, with 9 bases left between them. The CDR3 loop is CASSIGQSNTEAFF. The CDR3 nucleotides are TGTGCCAGTAGTATCGGACAGTCGAACACTGAAGCTTTCTTT. The variable domain in full, completed from reference TRBV19 and TRBJ1-1, reads DGGITQSPKYLFRKEGQNVTLSCEQNLNHDAMYWYRQDPGQGLRLIYYSQIVNDFQKGDIAEGYSVSREKKESFPLTVTSAQKNPTAFYLCASSIGQSNTEAFFGQGTRLTVV.

The rearrangement links TRBV4-1 to TRBJ1-2, with TRBD1 matching 8 bases. The V and J ends lost 4 bases and 3 bases, in that order; junction bases with no gene match: 19. The germline V gene has CDR1 MGHRA and CDR2 YSYEKL. The length of the CDR3 is 19 residues. CDR3 protein: CASSPSDEGTGHPYYGYTF. The DNA for the CDR3 is TGCGCCAGCAGCCCCTCAGACGAAGGGACAGGTCATCCTTACTATGGCTACACCTTC.

The rearrangement joins TRBV7-3 to TRBJ1-2; TRBD1 might be the D (5 bases). V lost 2 bases to trimming and J lost 4 bases, with 11 bases between them. Germline CDR1 is SGHTA and CDR2 is FQGTGA. CDR3 size: 14 residues. The CDR3 spells CASSLGGSGYGYTF. The CDR3 DNA reads as TGTGCCAGCAGCTTAGGGGGGAGTGGCTATGGCTACACCTTC.

The chain employs TRBV27 and TRBJ1-2; D unresolved. V lost 4 bases to trimming and J lost 4 bases, with 16 bases between them. CDR1 is MNHEY and CDR2 is SMNVEV in the germline V gene (reference sequence). The CDR3 contains 15 residues. CDR3: CASSSAPGLSYGYTF. The CDR3 bases are TGTGCCAGCAGTTCAGCGCCGGGTTTGAGCTATGGCTACACCTTC.

The rearrangement uses TRBV2 and TRBJ1-5; 7 nucleotides agree with TRBD1. Germline V gene lookup returns CDR1 SNHLY and CDR2 FYNNEI. CDR3 size: 14 residues. J lost 4 bases, V lost 8 bases, and 8 bases had no gene match. The CDR3 loop reads CASEAGGINQPQHF. CDR3 DNA sequence: TGTGCCAGCGAGGCAGGGGGAATTAATCAGCCCCAGCATTTT.

The DNA of the CDR3 is TGCGCCAGCAGCCAATATTCTCTGAACACTGAAGCTTTCTTT. Translation gives CASSQYSLNTEAFF. J is TRBJ1-1 and V is TRBV4-1; D is undetermined. The CDR3 runs 14 residues. Per germline, CDR1 MGHRA and CDR2 YSYEKL. Trimming shortened V by 2 bases and J by 0 bases, and 7 bases separated the two germline ends.

The chain joins TRBV29-1 to TRBJ2-7; D may be TRBD2 (6 bases). Germline CDR1 is SQVTM and CDR2 is ANQGSEA. V was trimmed by 0 bases and J by 2 bases, leaving 8 bases between them. The CDR3 consists of 13 residues. The CDR3, as DNA: TGCAGCGTTGAAGATAGCGGCACCTACGAGCAGTACTTC. Protein sequence: CSVEDSGTYEQYF.

A word on this clone: Additional DNA sequences in this sample encode the identical CDR3. The gene calls are TRBV4-3 and TRBJ2-7, with TRBD2 matching over 11 bases. V shed 1 base and J 4 bases; nucleotides not matched to a gene: 3. Germline lookup yields CDR1 LGHNA and CDR2 YSLEER. The CDR3 runs to 15 residues. The CDR3 reads CASSQVSSGGYEQYF. The CDR3 bases are TGCGCCAGCAGCCAAGTATCTAGCGGGGGGTACGAGCAGTACTTC.

The chain joins TRBV9 to TRBJ1-4; 7 bases match TRBD1. Trimming took 2 bases from V and 8 from J; bases not matched to a gene: 6. Germline V gene sequence: CDR1 SGDLS, CDR2 YYNGEE. The CDR3 sequence is 14 residues long. CDR3 amino acids: CASSVVPGQEKLFF. Written as DNA, the CDR3 is TGTGCCAGCAGCGTGGTCCCGGGACAGGAAAAACTGTTTTTT.

The V and J genes are TRBV30 and TRBJ1-2; D is perhaps TRBD1 (5 bases). Germline V lookup: CDR1 GTSNPN, CDR2 SVGIG (reference sequence). The length of the CDR3 is 11 residues. The V gene lost 4 bases and the J gene lost 4 bases, with 7 bases spanning the gap. The CDR3, as DNA: TGTGCCTGGACAGGGCCCTATGGCTACACCTTC. Protein product: CAWTGPYGYTF.

V usage is TRBV7-2 and J usage is TRBJ2-7, with 10 bases matching TRBD2. The length of the CDR3 is 15 residues. Germline V gene data show CDR1 as SGHTA and CDR2 as FQGNSA. Trimming removed 3 bases from V and 1 base from J; junction bases left unmatched: 3. The CDR3 coding sequence is TGTGCCAGCAGCTTCGGGACTAGCGCTTCCTACGAGCAGTACTTC. Residues: CASSFGTSASYEQYF.

This rearrangement joins TRBV7-9 to TRBJ2-7; D might be TRBD1 (5 bases). This CDR3 contains 15 residues. Per germline, CDR1 SEHNR and CDR2 FQNEAQ (reference sequence). Trimming shortened V by 4 bases and J by 3 bases, and 16 bases separated the two germline ends. The chain's CDR3 is CASSSTGLSNYEQYF. The CDR3 DNA is TGTGCCAGCAGCTCCACAGGTCTGTCTAACTACGAGCAGTACTTC.

In DNA form, the CDR3 reads TGTGCCAGCAGCGCAAAATCCGGGACAGCCAGTTACTATGGCTACACCTTC. Translation: CASSAKSGTASYYGYTF. The chain uses TRBV9 and TRBJ1-2; 7 positions match TRBD1. V lost 3 bases, J lost 3 bases, and 14 bases stayed unmatched. CDR1 and CDR2 from the germline V gene are SGDLS and YYNGEE. The CDR3 runs 17 residues. Together with reference TRBV9 and TRBJ1-2, the CDR3 gives the full variable domain: DSGVTQTPKHLITATGQRVTLRCSPRSGDLSVYWYQQSLDQGLQFLIQYYNGEERAKGNILERFSAQQFPDLHSELNLSSLELGDSALYFCASSAKSGTASYYGYTFGSGTRLTVV.

This chain connects TRBV27 to TRBJ1-2, with D tentatively TRBD1 (5 bases). The CDR3 extends over 12 amino acids. Trimming removed 4 bases from V and 8 bases from J, with 11 bases in between. Germline CDR1 is MNHEY and CDR2 is SMNVEV (reference sequence). The CDR3 reads CASSSQGQGYTF. The DNA for the CDR3 is TGTGCCAGCAGTTCGCAGGGCCAAGGCTACACCTTC.